These 18 T cell receptor beta chains were all obtained from the same sample, sequenced in a study of T cells in Graves' hyperthyroidism and ophthalmopathy. Amplification targeted TCR beta CDR3 regions from RNA transcripts. A first-round RT-PCR of the TCR CDR3 used the HTBI primer set. TCRdb used MiXCR to reprocess the multiplex PCR reads, holding one entry per CDR3 protein. The table includes roughly 580,000 distinct CDR3 sequences, about 15% detected once. Material: blood. The origin of the receptors is a young woman with Graves' hyperthyroidism that later progressed to Graves' ophthalmopathy.

The table lists this clonotype with a few counts. The chain combines TRBV7-3 with TRBJ1-1, with D uncertain. The CDR3 runs to 14 residues. V lost 5 bases to trimming and J lost 4 bases, with 14 bases between them. Looked up from germline, CDR1 is SGHTA and CDR2 is FQGTGA. For the CDR3, the DNA is TGTGCCAGCAGCCTCAATAGGGAGAGCACTGAAGCTTTCTTT. Translating it yields CASSLNRESTEAFF.

This clonotype has ten or more counts. The chain employs TRBV12-3 or TRBV12-4 and TRBJ2-3, with TRBD2 matching over 8 bases. This CDR3 comprises 15 residues. J lost 0 bases, V lost 3 bases, and 2 bases had no gene match. For the CDR3, the DNA is TGTGCCAGCAGTTTTCGGGAGGGTAGCACAGATACGCAGTATTTT. It yields the protein CASSFREGSTDTQYF.

In its sample, this clonotype was seen many times. J is TRBJ2-1 and V is TRBV11-1; D not certain. Germline loops: CDR1 SGHAT, CDR2 FQDESV (reference sequence). Trimming pared 6 bases from V and 2 bases from J, leaving 11 bases between. The CDR3 runs 14 residues. CDR3 sequence (DNA): TGTGCCAGCAGTCTAACCCTAACCTACAATGAGCAGTTCTTC. Translated: CASSLTLTYNEQFF.

This clonotype was observed at least ten times. Compared with germline, one end of the junction differs, possibly owing to a read error. The J gene is TRBJ2-7, the V gene TRBV7-9; a possible D gene is TRBD2 (5 bases). Germline values: CDR1 SEHNR, CDR2 FQNEAQ (reference sequence). The CDR3 consists of 14 residues. This chain's CDR3 is CASSLDSGTYEQCF. The CDR3 DNA reads as TGTGCCAGCAGCTTAGACAGCGGTACCTACGAGCAGTGCTTC.

This clonotype was seen repeatedly, ten times or more. V gene TRBV14 combines with J gene TRBJ1-2; TRBD1 matches at 9 bases. From germline, CDR1 is SGHDN and CDR2 FVKESK. This CDR3 contains 14 residues. The junction had 4 bases not matched to a gene; V was cut back by 4 bases and J by 4 bases. The chain's CDR3 is CASSPPGQGYGYTF. For the CDR3, the DNA is TGTGCCAGCAGCCCACCGGGACAGGGCTATGGCTACACCTTC.

The table lists this clonotype with many counts. The V call is TRBV6-1, the J call TRBJ2-2; the D is unclear. Germline V gene lookup returns CDR1 MNHNS and CDR2 SASEGT. Between the trimmed V and J ends, which lost 4 bases and 8 bases, there was a span of 11 bases. The CDR3 length is 13 residues. The CDR3 loop is CASSGAARGELFF. Written as DNA, the CDR3 is TGTGCCAGCAGTGGAGCTGCCCGGGGGGAGCTGTTTTTT.

J is TRBJ2-7 and V is TRBV6-1; D is unclear. V dropped 6 bases and J dropped 2 bases, with 23 bases sitting between them. Germline CDR1 is MNHNS and CDR2 is SASEGT. The CDR3 loop spans 17 amino acids. The CDR3 DNA is TGTGCCAGCAGCCATACCCTTCAATTATTGGTTACCTACGAGCAGTACTTC. Translating it yields CASSHTLQLLVTYEQYF.

This clonotype has more than one count but fewer than ten. The V and J genes are TRBV5-1 and TRBJ2-7; 8 nucleotides agree with TRBD2. The CDR3 runs to 15 residues. J gave up 2 bases and V 0 bases, and 4 bases lay outside the gene matches. Germline CDR1 reads SGHRS; CDR2 reads YFSETQ. CDR3 DNA sequence: TGCGCCAGCAGCTTGGGGTTCGGGGGGGCCTACGAGCAGTACTTC. Translating it yields CASSLGFGGAYEQYF.

Only a few counts were recorded for this clonotype. The V and J genes are TRBV9 and TRBJ2-7, with D hard to call. The V and J ends lost 3 bases and 6 bases respectively, with 10 bases between them. Looked up from germline, CDR1 is SGDLS and CDR2 is YYNGEE. The CDR3 is made up of 12 amino acids. DNA for the CDR3: TGTGCCAGCAGCGGAAACACGGGCGAGCAGTACTTC. It encodes CASSGNTGEQYF.

This clonotype has at least ten counts. CDR3 residues: CAISEGGTGTEAFF. The DNA for the CDR3 is TGTGCCATCAGTGAGGGGGGGACGGGCACTGAAGCTTTCTTT. The chain employs TRBV10-3 and TRBJ1-1; D possibly corresponds to TRBD1 (5 bases). V dropped 2 bases and J dropped 4 bases, with 11 bases sitting between them. Germline assignment: CDR1 ENHRY and CDR2 SYGVKD. This CDR3 region has 14 residues.

The chain combines TRBV7-9 with TRBJ2-7; TRBD2 matches at 12 bases. From germline, CDR1 is SEHNR and CDR2 FQNEAQ (reference sequence). J lost 5 bases, V lost 4 bases, and 6 bases had no gene match. The CDR3 runs to 15 residues. The CDR3 DNA is TGTGCCAGCAGCTCGACTAGCGGGAGAGACAACGAGCAGTACTTC. Translated, it gives CASSSTSGRDNEQYF.

This clonotype appeared many times. The chain recombines TRBV28 with TRBJ1-6; D is unresolved. V lost 2 bases, J lost 6 bases, and 8 bases lay in between. Germline-derived CDR1 and CDR2 are MDHEN and SYDVKM. The CDR3 is made up of 14 amino acids. The CDR3 spells CASSLKGFNSPLHF. CDR3 sequence (DNA): TGTGCCAGCAGTTTAAAGGGTTTTAATTCACCCCTCCACTTT.

This clonotype appeared a few times. A much bigger clone sits one base away, suggesting this may be a read error. The J gene is TRBJ2-7, the V gene TRBV11-3, with no clear D. The CDR3 extends over 13 amino acids. V lost 5 bases and J lost 5, with 13 bases in between. From germline, CDR1 is SGHNT and CDR2 YENEEA. The DNA for the CDR3 is TGTGCCAGCAGCGTAAACGGCTTGCACGAGCAGTACTTC. Encoded protein: CASSVNGLHEQYF.

This clonotype appeared many times. The chain recombines TRBV2 with TRBJ2-1; no clear D. The CDR3 loop spans 10 amino acids. V gave up 5 bases and J gave up 8 bases, with 4 bases separating them. Per germline, CDR1 SNHLY and CDR2 FYNNEI. The CDR3 DNA is TGTGCCAGCAGTATGGATGAGCAGTTCTTC. This translates into CASSMDEQFF.

The rearrangement joins TRBV4-3 to TRBJ1-1; D is undetermined. CDR1 is LGHNA, CDR2 YSLEER, per germline. V lost 0 bases to trimming and J lost 6 bases, with 11 bases between them. CDR3 length: 14 amino acids. This chain's CDR3 is CASSQDRTFSEAFF. The CDR3 DNA reads TGCGCCAGCAGCCAAGATAGGACGTTTTCTGAAGCTTTCTTT.

Ten or more counts support this clonotype. This sequence joins TRBV10-3 and TRBJ2-7, with D perhaps TRBD2 (6 bases). Trimming removed 6 bases at V and 6 bases at J, with 15 bases between. CDR3 length: 13 residues. CDR1 is ENHRY, CDR2 SYGVKD, per germline. The CDR3 coding sequence is TGTGCCATCAGGGAGGGTTCGCTAGCCGAGCAGTACTTC. It yields the protein CAIREGSLAEQYF.

This clonotype was detected many times. The chain joins TRBV29-1 to TRBJ1-5; no clear D gene. The V gene lost 6 bases and the J gene lost 3 bases, with 9 bases spanning the gap. Looked up from germline, CDR1 is SQVTM and CDR2 is ANQGSEA. The CDR3 loop spans 12 amino acids. The DNA of the CDR3 is TGCAGCGTGGGCGAAGTCAATCAGCCCCAGCATTTT. It translates to CSVGEVNQPQHF.

This clonotype was counted ten times or more. This chain joins TRBV11-2 and TRBJ2-1; D call uncertain. V was trimmed by 1 base and J by 7 bases, leaving 11 bases between them. Germline-derived CDR1 and CDR2 are SGHAT and FQNNGV. This CDR3 is built from 14 residues. The CDR3 spells CASSLVGGNNEQFF. The CDR3 coding sequence is TGTGCCAGCAGCTTAGTCGGTGGCAATAATGAGCAGTTCTTC.